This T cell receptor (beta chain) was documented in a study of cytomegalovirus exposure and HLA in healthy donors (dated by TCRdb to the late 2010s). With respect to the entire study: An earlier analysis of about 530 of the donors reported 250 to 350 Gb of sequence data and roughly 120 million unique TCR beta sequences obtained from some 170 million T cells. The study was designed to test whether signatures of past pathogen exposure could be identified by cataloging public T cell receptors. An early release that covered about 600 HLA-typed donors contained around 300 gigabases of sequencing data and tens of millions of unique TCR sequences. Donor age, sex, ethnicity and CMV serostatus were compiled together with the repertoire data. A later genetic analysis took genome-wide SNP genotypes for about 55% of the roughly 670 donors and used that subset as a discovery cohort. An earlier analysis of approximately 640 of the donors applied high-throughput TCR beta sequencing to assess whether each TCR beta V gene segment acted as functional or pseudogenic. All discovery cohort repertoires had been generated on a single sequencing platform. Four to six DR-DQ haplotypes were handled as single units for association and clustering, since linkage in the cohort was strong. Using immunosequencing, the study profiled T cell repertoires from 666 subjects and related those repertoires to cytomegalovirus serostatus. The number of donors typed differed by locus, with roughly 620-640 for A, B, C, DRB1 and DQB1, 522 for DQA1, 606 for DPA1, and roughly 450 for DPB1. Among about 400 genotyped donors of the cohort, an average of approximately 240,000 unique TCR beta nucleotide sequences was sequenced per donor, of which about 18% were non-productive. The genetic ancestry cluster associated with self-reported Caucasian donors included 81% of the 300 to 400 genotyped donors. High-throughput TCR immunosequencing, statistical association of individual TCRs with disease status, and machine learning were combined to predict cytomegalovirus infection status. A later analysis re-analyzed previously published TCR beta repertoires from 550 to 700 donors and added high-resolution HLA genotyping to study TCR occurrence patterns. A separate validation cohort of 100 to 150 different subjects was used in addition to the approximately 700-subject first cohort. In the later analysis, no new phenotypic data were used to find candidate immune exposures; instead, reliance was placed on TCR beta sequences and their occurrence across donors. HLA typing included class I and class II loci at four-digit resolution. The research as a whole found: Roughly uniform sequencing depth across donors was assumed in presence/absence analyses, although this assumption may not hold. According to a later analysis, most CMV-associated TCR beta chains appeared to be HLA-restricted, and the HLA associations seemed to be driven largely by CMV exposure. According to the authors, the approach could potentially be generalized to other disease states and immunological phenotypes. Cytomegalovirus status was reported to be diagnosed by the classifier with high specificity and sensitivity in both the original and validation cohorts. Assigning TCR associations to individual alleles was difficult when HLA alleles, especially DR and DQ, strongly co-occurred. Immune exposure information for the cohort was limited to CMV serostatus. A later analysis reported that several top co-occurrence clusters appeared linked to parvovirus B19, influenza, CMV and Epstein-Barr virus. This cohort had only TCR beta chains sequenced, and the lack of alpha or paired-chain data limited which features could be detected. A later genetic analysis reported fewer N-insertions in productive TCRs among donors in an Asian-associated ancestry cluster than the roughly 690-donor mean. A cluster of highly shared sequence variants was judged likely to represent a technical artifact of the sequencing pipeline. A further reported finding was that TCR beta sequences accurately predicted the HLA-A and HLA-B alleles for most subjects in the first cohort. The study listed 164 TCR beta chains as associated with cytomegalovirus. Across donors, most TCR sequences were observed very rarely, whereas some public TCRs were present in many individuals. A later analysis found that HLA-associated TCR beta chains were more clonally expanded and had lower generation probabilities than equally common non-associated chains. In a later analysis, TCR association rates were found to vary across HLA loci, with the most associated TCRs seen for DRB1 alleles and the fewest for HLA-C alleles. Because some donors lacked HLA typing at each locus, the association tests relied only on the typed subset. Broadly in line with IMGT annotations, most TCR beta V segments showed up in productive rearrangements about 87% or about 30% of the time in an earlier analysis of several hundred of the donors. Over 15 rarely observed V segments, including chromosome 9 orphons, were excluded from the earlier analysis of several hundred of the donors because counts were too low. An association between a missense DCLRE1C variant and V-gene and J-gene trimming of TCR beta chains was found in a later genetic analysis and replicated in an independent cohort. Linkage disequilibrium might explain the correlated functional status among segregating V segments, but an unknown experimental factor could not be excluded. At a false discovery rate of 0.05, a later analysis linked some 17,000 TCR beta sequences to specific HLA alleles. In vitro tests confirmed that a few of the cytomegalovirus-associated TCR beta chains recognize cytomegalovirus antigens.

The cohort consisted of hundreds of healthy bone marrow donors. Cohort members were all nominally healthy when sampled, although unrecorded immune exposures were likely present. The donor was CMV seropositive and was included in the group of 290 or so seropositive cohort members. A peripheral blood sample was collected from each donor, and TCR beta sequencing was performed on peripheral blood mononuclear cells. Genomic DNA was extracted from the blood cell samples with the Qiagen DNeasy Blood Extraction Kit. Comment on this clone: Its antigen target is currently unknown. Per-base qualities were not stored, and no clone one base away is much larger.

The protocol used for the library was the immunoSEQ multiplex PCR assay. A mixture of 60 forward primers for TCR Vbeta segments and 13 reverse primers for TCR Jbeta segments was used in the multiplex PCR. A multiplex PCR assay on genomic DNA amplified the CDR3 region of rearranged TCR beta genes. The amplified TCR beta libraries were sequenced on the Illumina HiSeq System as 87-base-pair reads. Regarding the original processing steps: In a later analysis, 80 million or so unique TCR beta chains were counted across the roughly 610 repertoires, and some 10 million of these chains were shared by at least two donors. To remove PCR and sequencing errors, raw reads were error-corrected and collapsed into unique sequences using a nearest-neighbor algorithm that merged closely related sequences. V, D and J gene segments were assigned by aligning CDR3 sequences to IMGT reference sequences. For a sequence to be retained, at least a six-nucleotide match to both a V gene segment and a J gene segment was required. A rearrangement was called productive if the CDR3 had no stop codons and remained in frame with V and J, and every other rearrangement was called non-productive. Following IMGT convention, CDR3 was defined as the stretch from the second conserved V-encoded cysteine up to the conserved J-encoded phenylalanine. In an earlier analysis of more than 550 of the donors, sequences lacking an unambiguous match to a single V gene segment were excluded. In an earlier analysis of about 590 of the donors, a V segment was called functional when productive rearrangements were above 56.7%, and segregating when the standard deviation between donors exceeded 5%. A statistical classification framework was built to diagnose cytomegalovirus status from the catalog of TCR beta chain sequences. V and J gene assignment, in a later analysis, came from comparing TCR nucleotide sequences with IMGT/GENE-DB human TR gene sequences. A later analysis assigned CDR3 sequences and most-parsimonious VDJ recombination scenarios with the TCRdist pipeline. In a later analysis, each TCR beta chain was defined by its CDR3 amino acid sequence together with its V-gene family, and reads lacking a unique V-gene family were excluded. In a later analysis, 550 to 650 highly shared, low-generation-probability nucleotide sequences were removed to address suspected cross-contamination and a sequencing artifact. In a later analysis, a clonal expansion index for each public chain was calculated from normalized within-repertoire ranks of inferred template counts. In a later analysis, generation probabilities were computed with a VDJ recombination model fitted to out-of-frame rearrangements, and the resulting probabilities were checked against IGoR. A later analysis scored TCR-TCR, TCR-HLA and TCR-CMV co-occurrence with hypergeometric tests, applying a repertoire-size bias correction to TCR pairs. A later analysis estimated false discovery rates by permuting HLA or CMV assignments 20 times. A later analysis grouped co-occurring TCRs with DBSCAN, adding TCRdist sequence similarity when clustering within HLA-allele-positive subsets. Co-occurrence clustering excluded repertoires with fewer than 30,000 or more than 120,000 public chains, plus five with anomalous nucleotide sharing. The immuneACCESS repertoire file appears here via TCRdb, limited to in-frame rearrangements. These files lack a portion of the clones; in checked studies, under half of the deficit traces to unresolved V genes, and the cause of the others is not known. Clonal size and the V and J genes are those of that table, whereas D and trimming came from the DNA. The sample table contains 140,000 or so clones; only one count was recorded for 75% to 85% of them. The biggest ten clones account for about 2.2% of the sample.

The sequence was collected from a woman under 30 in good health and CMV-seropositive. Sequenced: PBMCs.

The CDR3 protein is CASNDGLAGGTDTQYF. The nucleotide sequence reads as follows: TGCGCCAGCAACGACGGACTAGCGGGGGGCACAGATACGCAGTATTTT. The chain couples TRBV10-1 to TRBJ2-3, with 13 bases matching TRBD2. Trimming removed 7 bases from V and 1 base from J; the gene matches leave 5 bases unexplained. From cysteine to phenylalanine, the CDR3 is 16 amino acids long. Only CDR3 DNA is held: 48 bases, read in frame from base 1. The CDR1 and CDR2 encoded by the germline V gene (reference sequence) are WNHNN and SYGVQD.